The present entry profiles one T cell receptor (beta chain) with its context. The antigen is unknown. The data originate from a study of CD8 T cells in Susac syndrome. Overall study findings and caveats: The TCR sequencing and HLA analysis in the study involved a relatively small number of individuals, as the study acknowledged.

This CDR3 is built from 15 residues. The V end was cut by 4 bases, the J end by 4 bases, with 14 bases between. The germline V gene encodes CDR1 SNHLY and CDR2 FYNNEI. An input of about 0.45 to 1 ug of RNA was subjected to reverse transcription using random hexamers. TCRdb re-derived calls from the immunoSEQ multiplex PCR reads in MiXCR, one entry per CDR3 protein. This sample has approximately 210,000 distinct CDR3 sequences, with around 96% found just once. The V gene is TRBV2, the J gene TRBJ2-1; possible D gene TRBD1, 5 bases. This receptor was taken from a human donor with multiple sclerosis. The sample was CD4+ T cells from PBMCs. The CDR3 reads CASSVGRAAYNEQFF. Written as DNA, the CDR3 is TGTGCCAGCAGTGTGGGCAGGGCGGCGTACAATGAGCAGTTCTTC.